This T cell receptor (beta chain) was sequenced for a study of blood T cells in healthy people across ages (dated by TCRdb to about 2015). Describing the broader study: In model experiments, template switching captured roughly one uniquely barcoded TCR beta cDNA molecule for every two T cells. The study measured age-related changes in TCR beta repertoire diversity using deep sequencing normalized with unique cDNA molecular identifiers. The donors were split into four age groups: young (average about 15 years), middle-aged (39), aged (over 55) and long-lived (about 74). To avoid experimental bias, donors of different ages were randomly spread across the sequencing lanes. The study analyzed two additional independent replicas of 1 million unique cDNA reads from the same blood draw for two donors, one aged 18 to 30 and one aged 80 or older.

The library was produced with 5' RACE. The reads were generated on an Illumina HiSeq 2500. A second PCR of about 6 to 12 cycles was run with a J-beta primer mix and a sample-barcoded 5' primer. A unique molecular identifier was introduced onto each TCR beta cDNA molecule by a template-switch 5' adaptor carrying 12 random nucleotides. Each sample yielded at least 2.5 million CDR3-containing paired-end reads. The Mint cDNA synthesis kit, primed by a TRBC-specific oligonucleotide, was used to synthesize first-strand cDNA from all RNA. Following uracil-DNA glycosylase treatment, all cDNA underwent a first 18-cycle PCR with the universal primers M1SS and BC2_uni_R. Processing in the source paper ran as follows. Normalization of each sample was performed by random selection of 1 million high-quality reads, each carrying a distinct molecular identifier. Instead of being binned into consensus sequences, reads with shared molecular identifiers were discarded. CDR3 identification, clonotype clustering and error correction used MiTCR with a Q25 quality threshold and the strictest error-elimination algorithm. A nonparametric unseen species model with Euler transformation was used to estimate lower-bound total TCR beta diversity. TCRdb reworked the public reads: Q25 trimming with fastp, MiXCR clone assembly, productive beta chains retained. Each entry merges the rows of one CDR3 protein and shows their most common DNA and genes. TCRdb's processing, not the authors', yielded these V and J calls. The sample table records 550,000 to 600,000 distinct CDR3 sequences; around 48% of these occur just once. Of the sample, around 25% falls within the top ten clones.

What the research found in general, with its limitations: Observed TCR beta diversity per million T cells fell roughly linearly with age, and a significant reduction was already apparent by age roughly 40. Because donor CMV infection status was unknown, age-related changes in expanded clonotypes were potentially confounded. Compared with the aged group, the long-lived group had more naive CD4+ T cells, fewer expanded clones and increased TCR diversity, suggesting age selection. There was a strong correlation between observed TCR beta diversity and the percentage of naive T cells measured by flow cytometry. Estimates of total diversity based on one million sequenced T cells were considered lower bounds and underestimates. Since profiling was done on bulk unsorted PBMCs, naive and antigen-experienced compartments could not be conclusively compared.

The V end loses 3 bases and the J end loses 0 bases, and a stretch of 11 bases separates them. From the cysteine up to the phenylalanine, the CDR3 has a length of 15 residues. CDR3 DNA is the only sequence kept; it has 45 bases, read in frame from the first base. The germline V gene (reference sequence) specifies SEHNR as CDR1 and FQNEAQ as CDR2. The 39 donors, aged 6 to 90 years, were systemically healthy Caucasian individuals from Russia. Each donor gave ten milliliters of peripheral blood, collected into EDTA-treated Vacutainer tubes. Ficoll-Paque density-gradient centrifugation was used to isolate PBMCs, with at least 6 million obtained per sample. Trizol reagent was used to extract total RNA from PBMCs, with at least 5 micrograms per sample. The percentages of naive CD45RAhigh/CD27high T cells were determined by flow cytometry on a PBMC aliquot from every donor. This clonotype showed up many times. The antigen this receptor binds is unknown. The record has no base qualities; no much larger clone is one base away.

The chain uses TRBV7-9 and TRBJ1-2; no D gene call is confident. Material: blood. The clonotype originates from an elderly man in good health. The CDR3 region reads CASSFGVLPNYGYTF. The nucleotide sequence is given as TGTGCCAGCAGCTTTGGGGTCCTCCCTAACTATGGCTACACCTTC.